This TCR beta chain was captured by sequencing in a study of blood T cell repertoires in COVID-19. On the study more broadly: In each case, the material was cDNA or gDNA derived from T cells, B-cell-depleted T cells, or PBMCs.

Original handling: It was from reference gene primer amplification that nucleated cell counts were estimated. Some clones are missing from TCRdb's copy, which holds only in-frame ones; the method was immunoSEQ multiplex PCR. Clone size and V and J calls were adopted from that table, with D and trimming inferred from the DNA. The table lists roughly 100,000 clones, 80% to 90% of them singletons. The source material was peripheral blood. The receptor was isolated from a man older than 75 with acute or convalescent COVID-19.

In DNA, the CDR3 is TGTGCCAGTAGTAGACAGGGGGCGCCTGGAAACACCATATATTTT. It encodes CASSRQGAPGNTIYF. V usage is TRBV19 and J usage is TRBJ1-3; 10 bases match TRBD1. This CDR3 contains 15 residues. V dropped 4 bases and J dropped 2; count of bases not matched to a gene: 2. CDR1 and CDR2 from the germline V gene are LNHDA and SQIVND (reference sequence).